Listed here are 6 T cell receptor beta chains from one sample, sequenced in a study of T cell responses to AZD1222 COVID-19 vaccine. The method was immunoSEQ multiplex PCR; TCRdb's version includes in-frame clones alone and lacks a portion of them. This table holds 80,000 to 90,000 clones, around 90% found once. Source: peripheral blood, taken on day 0 of MenACWY control vaccination. The receptors shown here come from an adult in good health.

The chain carries TRBV6-1 and TRBJ2-1; D not resolved. The CDR3 sequence is 14 residues long. Germline V gene lookup returns CDR1 MNHNS and CDR2 SASEGT. V was cut by 1 base and J by 4 bases, with 8 bases left in between. CDR3 protein: CASSEGAPYNEQFF. The CDR3, as DNA: TGTGCCAGCAGTGAAGGGGCACCTTACAATGAGCAGTTCTTC.

In this sample, this clone turned up a few times. The chain employs TRBV29-1 and TRBJ2-1; tentative D call: TRBD2 (5 bases). This CDR3 contains 14 residues. Germline CDR1 reads SQVTM; CDR2 reads ANQGSEA. The ends were cut back, 2 bases at V and 10 bases at J, with 18 bases in the middle. The CDR3 loop is CSVERGPDSGEQFF. The DNA for the CDR3 is TGCAGCGTTGAACGAGGGCCCGATTCGGGCGAGCAGTTCTTC.

Remarks on this clone: This CDR3 fails to terminate in the conserved phenylalanine or tryptophan, so it likely reflects a read error. No DNA is shown, since the ends of the CDR3 on it are uncertain; the CDR3 is the one TCRdb lists. The genes are TRBV3-1 (or the pseudogene TRBV3-2) and TRBJ1-6; no DNA check was done on the table's D call, TRBD1. Germline V gene sequence: CDR1 LGHDT, CDR2 YNNKEL (reference sequence). The CDR3 extends over 13 residues, inclusive of both ends. The CDR3 loop reads CASSQGQGALFWS.

The chain couples TRBV28 to TRBJ1-3; D not certain. Germline V gene lookup returns CDR1 MDHEN and CDR2 SYDVKM. The length of the CDR3 is 13 residues. V lost 8 bases and J 0 bases, leaving 8 bases between the germline ends. DNA of the CDR3: TGTGCCAGCCCCTCCGGCTCTGGAAACACCATATATTTT. It yields the protein CASPSGSGNTIYF.

The chain uses TRBV7-8 and TRBJ1-5; perhaps TRBD1 as D (6 bases). CDR1 and CDR2 from the germline V gene are SGHVS and FQNEAQ. Trimming removed 5 bases at V and 0 bases at J, with 17 bases between. This CDR3 contains 17 residues. CDR3 coding DNA: TGTGCCAGCAGCCCACGGGGTCCGACAGGTAGCAATCAGCCCCAGCATTTT. This sequence encodes CASSPRGPTGSNQPQHF.

The genes are TRBV4-1 and TRBJ2-7, with TRBD2 matching over 7 bases. The length of the CDR3 is 15 residues. With V trimmed by 0 bases and J by 3 bases, 5 bases remained unmatched. Germline V gene data show CDR1 as MGHRA and CDR2 as YSYEKL. The CDR3 DNA reads as TGCGCCAGCAGCCAAGAAGCTAGCGGAGTCTACGAGCAGTACTTC. Residues: CASSQEASGVYEQYF.